This T cell receptor (beta chain) is from a study of CD8+CD57+ T cells in acquired aplastic anemia. About this clonotype itself: No antigen is known for it. This likely comes from a read error, as the CDR3 has no conserved phenylalanine or tryptophan at its end. The limits of the CDR3 on the DNA are not certain, so only TCRdb's listed CDR3 is given.

Study conclusions and caveats: Shared by patients and controls, 25 to 30 CD8+ CDR3s were abundant in patients. CD8+ Simpson's diversity in patients was not significantly different from that in controls.

CDR3 and TCR beta VDJ profiling relied on a genomic DNA template. From the reads, TCRdb called clonotypes with MiXCR, one entry per CDR3 protein. The sample has fewer than 300,000 distinct CDR3 sequences; roughly 80% are singletons. Patients chosen for sequencing had CD8+CD57+ cells that had expanded, as shown by flow cytometry. Every patient had severe acquired aplastic anemia. Each patient gave a blood sample that was collected before any therapy had been received. From its first to its last residue, the CDR3 has 15 amino acids. Per germline, CDR1 SNHLY and CDR2 FYNNEI. The sequencing sample was made of sorted CD4+, CD8+, or CD8+CD57+ T cells (not recorded which) from PBMCs. This chain links TRBV2 with TRBJ2-3; the table's D call, TRBD1, was not checked against the DNA. This clonotype was sampled from a human donor with aplastic anemia. CDR3: CASSDGGMHEQTFGP.